Below, one T cell receptor (beta chain) is given with its context. Antigen specificity is unknown. Axillary draining lymph nodes of breast cancer patients supplied the node samples. MiXCR was run by TCRdb on the multiplex PCR reads, yielding one entry per CDR3 protein. The repertoire has fewer than 200,000 distinct CDR3 sequences, around a third of them found once; the top ten carry around 4%. The data stem from a study of breast tumors, draining lymph nodes, adjacent tissues. Study results and caveats: Most tumor T cells seemingly derive from lymph node, then expand in tumor. Tumor TCR diversity was below lymph nodes but above nontumor tissue. That most tumor T cells come from lymph nodes remained unproven. Luminal-like breast cancer showed significantly greater tumor-nontumor repertoire similarity than basal-like breast cancer did.

The CDR3 has 14 residues. Germline lookup yields CDR1 LNHDA and CDR2 SQIVND (reference sequence). V lost 4 bases to trimming and J lost 7 bases, with 13 bases between them. Material for sequencing was axillary lymph node tissue. The sequence was collected from a female donor with breast cancer. Some clones in this sample may be carry-over from other donors' samples. This rearrangement joins TRBV19 to TRBJ1-4, with a tentative D call TRBD1 (6 bases). CDR3 coding DNA: TGTGCCAGTAGTACGGGACAACCCAGTGAAAAACTGTTTTTT. Amino acid sequence: CASSTGQPSEKLFF.